These 13 T cell receptor beta chains share one sample of origin, sequenced in a study of T cell responses to AZD1222 COVID-19 vaccine. Method: immunoSEQ multiplex PCR; TCRdb's copy keeps in-frame clones and lacks some. The repertoire has 150,000 to 200,000 clones, 85% to 90% of them found once; the top ten carry around 1.6%. Sequences were derived from peripheral blood, sampled on day 0 of AZD1222 vaccination. Receptors were obtained from an adult in good health.

The gene calls are TRBV29-1 and TRBJ2-3, with 8 bases that match TRBD2. Germline V gives CDR1 SQVTM, CDR2 ANQGSEA. V was pared by 4 bases and J by 0 bases, with 6 bases of the junction left unmatched. The CDR3 is made up of 15 amino acids. DNA for the CDR3: TGCAGCGTTGGATTGACTAGCGTTAGCACAGATACGCAGTATTTT. This gives the protein CSVGLTSVSTDTQYF.

This chain uses TRBV30 with TRBJ2-1; no clear D. The CDR3 is made up of 14 amino acids. V was shortened by 5 bases and J by 2 bases, with 13 bases between the two germline ends. The V gene's germline CDR1 is GTSNPN and CDR2 SVGIG (reference sequence). The CDR3 nucleotides read TGTGCCTGGTGTAGAGACCCAACCTACAATGAGCAGTTCTTC. The encoded protein is CAWCRDPTYNEQFF.

The gene calls are TRBV19 and TRBJ1-2; no definite D call. CDR1 and CDR2 (germline): LNHDA, SQIVND (reference sequence). V lost 7 bases and J 3 bases, leaving 15 bases between the germline ends. The CDR3 sequence is 14 residues long. The CDR3 DNA is TGTGCCAGTACCCCACCCGGCGACGACTATGGCTACACCTTC. Translated: CASTPPGDDYGYTF.

In DNA form, the CDR3 reads TGTGCCAGTAGCGACCTCAATTCACCCCTCCACTTT. It translates to CASSDLNSPLHF. The genes are TRBV19 and TRBJ1-6; D uncertain. Germline values: CDR1 LNHDA, CDR2 SQIVND (reference sequence). V was pared by 6 bases and J by 7 bases, with 7 bases between. This CDR3 has 12 amino acids. The complete variable domain, with remaining parts taken from reference TRBV19 and TRBJ1-6, reads DGGITQSPKYLFRKEGQNVTLSCEQNLNHDAMYWYRQDPGQGLRLIYYSQIVNDFQKGDIAEGYSVSREKKESFPLTVTSAQKNPTAFYLCASSDLNSPLHFGNGTRLTVT.

This clone has only one observation. CDR3 nucleotide sequence: TGTGCCTGGAGGGCGGGACAGCAAAATCAGCCCCAGCATTTT. Protein sequence: CAWRAGQQNQPQHF. The V and J genes are TRBV30 and TRBJ1-5; 7 bases line up with TRBD1. Germline V gives CDR1 GTSNPN, CDR2 SVGIG (reference sequence). J lost 4 bases, V lost 3 bases, and 6 bases had no gene match. This CDR3 spans 14 amino acids.

The V call is TRBV7-9, the J call TRBJ1-2; no clear D gene. This CDR3 comprises 13 residues. The V gene lost 5 bases and the J gene lost 5 bases, with 12 bases spanning the gap. Germline CDR1 SEHNR, CDR2 FQNEAQ (reference sequence). In DNA form, the CDR3 reads TGTGCCAGCAGCCCAGACGGAGAGTATGGCTACACCTTC. Translation gives CASSPDGEYGYTF.

This chain connects TRBV29-1 to TRBJ1-1; D possibly corresponds to TRBD1 (6 bases). The CDR3 covers 11 residues. The ends were cut back, 6 bases at V and 3 bases at J, with 8 bases in the middle. Germline assignment: CDR1 SQVTM and CDR2 ANQGSEA. In DNA, the CDR3 is TGCAGCGTAGGGGGGCACACTGAAGCTTTCTTT. Protein: CSVGGHTEAFF.

This chain connects TRBV6-6 to TRBJ1-6; D unresolved. Trimming shortened V by 0 bases and J by 7 bases, and 4 bases separated the two germline ends. Germline CDR1 reads MNHNY; CDR2 reads SVGAGI (reference sequence). The length of the CDR3 is 13 residues. As DNA, the CDR3 is TGTGCCAGCAGTTACTCGTCGAATTCACCCCTCCACTTT. Translated, it gives CASSYSSNSPLHF.

The chain employs TRBV6-2 or TRBV6-3 and TRBJ2-7, with a weak D call TRBD2 (5 bases). The CDR3 covers 14 residues. Germline values: CDR1 MNHEY, CDR2 SVGEGT. V was shortened by 1 base and J by 3 bases, with 10 bases between the two germline ends. The CDR3 loop reads CASSYYEGGYEQYF. CDR3 DNA: TGTGCCAGCAGTTACTATGAGGGCGGCTACGAGCAGTACTTC.

The chain joins TRBV7-9 to TRBJ1-5, with D tentatively TRBD1 (6 bases). V lost 3 bases and J lost 3, with 12 bases in between. The CDR3 has 15 amino acids. CDR1 and CDR2 (germline): SEHNR, FQNEAQ (reference sequence). The CDR3 nucleotides read TGTGCCAGCAGCTTTGGGGGGCAGGCCAATCAGCCCCAGCATTTT. Its protein product is CASSFGGQANQPQHF.

The rearrangement links TRBV7-8 to TRBJ1-6, with TRBD1 matching over 7 bases. CDR1 and CDR2 from the germline V gene are SGHVS and FQNEAQ. The V segment lost 5 bases and the J segment 5 bases; nucleotides outside the gene matches: 6. This CDR3 is built from 15 residues. This chain's CDR3 is CASSLRDSNNSPLHF. In DNA, the CDR3 is TGTGCCAGCAGCCTCCGGGACAGCAATAATTCACCCCTCCACTTT. The full variable domain, completed using reference TRBV7-8 and TRBJ1-6, is GAGVSQSPRYKVAKRGQDVALRCDPISGHVSLFWYQQALGQGPEFLTYFQNEAQLDKSGLPSDRFFAERPEGSVSTLKIQRTQQEDSAVYLCASSLRDSNNSPLHFGNGTRLTVT.

This rearrangement joins TRBV5-1 to TRBJ2-2; TRBD1 matches at 8 bases. This CDR3 comprises 14 residues. V dropped 4 bases and J dropped 7; count of bases not matched to a gene: 6. Germline lookup yields CDR1 SGHRS and CDR2 YFSETQ. CDR3 sequence: CASSLQGVVGELFF. CDR3 sequence (DNA): TGCGCCAGCAGCCTACAGGGGGTGGTCGGGGAGCTGTTTTTT.

This chain uses TRBV6-1 with TRBJ1-1; perhaps TRBD1 as D (5 bases). V shed 4 bases and J shed 6 bases, with 21 bases lying between them. The CDR3 totals 16 residues. Germline CDR1 and CDR2: MNHNS and SASEGT. CDR3 DNA sequence: TGTGCCAGCAGTGGGGGATTTAGCAGGGTACAATCTGAAGCTTTCTTT. Protein: CASSGGFSRVQSEAFF.